Reported below is one T cell receptor beta chain. In the source study's methods: Scientists estimated how many nucleated cells there were by amplifying reference gene primers. Using immunoSEQ multiplex PCR, the repertoire was profiled, and TCRdb retains in-frame clones only, with some absent. V and J calls and clone size follow that table, whereas D and trimming were derived from the DNA. The table records about 150,000 clones, 88% of them present only once. This entry belongs to a study of blood T cell repertoires in COVID-19. Study context: COVID-19 samples collected from the United States, Italy and Spain covered acute and convalescent phases. Sample material is recorded as cDNA or gDNA derived from T cells, B-cell-depleted T cells, or PBMCs.

This CDR3 has 15 residues. V shed 6 bases and J shed 1 base, with 12 bases lying between them. Germline loops: CDR1 SNHLY, CDR2 FYNNEI. The receptor comes from a woman aged 65 to 85 with acute or convalescent COVID-19. Specimen: peripheral blood. The chain recombines TRBV2 with TRBJ2-2, with D tentatively TRBD2 (5 bases). The CDR3 loop reads CASRGKTKNTGELFF. The CDR3 nucleotides are TGTGCCAGCAGGGGCAAGACTAAGAACACCGGGGAGCTGTTTTTT.